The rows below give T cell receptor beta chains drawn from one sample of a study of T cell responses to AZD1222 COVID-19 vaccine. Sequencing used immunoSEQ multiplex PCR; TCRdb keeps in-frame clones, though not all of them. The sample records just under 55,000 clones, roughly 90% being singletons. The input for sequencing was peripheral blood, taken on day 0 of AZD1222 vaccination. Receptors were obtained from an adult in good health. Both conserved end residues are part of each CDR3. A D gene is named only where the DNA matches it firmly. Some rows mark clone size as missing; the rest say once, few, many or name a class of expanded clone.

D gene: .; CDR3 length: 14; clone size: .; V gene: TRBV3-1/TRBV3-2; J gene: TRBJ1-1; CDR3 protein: CASRKREASTEAFF; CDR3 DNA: TGTGCCAGCAGAAAACGGGAGGCTAGCACTGAAGCTTTCTTT
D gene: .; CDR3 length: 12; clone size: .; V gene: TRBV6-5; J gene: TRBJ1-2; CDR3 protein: CAGLKLPYGYTF; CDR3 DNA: TGTGCCGGCCTAAAACTCCCCTATGGCTACACCTTC
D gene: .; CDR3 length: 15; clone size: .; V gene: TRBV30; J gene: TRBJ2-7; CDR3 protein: CAWNPGGAFLHEQYF; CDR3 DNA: TGTGCCTGGAACCCTGGGGGGGCATTCCTTCACGAGCAGTACTTC
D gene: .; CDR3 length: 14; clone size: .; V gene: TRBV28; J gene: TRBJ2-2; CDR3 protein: CASSGRTNTGELFF; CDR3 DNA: TGTGCCAGCAGCGGACGGACGAACACCGGGGAGCTGTTTTTT
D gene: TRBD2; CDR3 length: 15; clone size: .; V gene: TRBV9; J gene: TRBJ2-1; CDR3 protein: CASSALAGPDNEQFF; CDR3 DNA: TGTGCCAGCAGCGCTCTAGCGGGGCCCGACAATGAGCAGTTCTTC
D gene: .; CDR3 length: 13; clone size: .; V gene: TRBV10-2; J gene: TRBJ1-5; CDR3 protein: CASSEQGEEPQHF; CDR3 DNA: TGCGCCAGCAGTGAACAGGGTGAGGAGCCCCAGCATTTT
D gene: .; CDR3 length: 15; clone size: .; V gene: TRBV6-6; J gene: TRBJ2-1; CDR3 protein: CASSLRGRLYNEQFF; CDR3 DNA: TGTGCCAGCAGCCTACGGGGCCGTCTCTACAATGAGCAGTTCTTC
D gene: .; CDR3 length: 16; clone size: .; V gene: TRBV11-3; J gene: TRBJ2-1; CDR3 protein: CASSLDLRAGYNEQFF; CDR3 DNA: TGTGCCAGCAGCTTAGATCTAAGGGCAGGCTACAATGAGCAGTTCTTC
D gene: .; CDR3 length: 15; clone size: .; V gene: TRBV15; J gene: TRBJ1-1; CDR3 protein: CATSRAGTGGTEAFF; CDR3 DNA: TGTGCCACCAGCAGGGCCGGGACCGGGGGTACTGAAGCTTTCTTT
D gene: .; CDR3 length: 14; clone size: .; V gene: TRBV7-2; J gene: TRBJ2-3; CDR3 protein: CASSLREHTDTQYF; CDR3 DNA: TGTGCCAGCAGCTTACGCGAGCACACAGATACGCAGTATTTT
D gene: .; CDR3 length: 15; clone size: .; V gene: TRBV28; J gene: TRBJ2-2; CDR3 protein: CASSLDNRVAGELFF; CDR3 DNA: TGTGCCAGCAGTCTGGACAATCGTGTGGCCGGGGAGCTGTTTTTT
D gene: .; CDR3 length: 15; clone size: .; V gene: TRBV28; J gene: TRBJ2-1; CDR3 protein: CASSSRVGLYNEQFF; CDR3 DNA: TGTGCCAGCAGTTCCAGGGTGGGGCTCTACAATGAGCAGTTCTTC
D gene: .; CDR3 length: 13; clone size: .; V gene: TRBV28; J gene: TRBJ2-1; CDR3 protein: CASSSRLGNEQFF; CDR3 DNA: TGTGCCAGCAGTTCACGCCTTGGCAATGAGCAGTTCTTC
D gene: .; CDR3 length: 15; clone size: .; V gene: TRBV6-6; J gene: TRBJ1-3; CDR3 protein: CASSRGETAGNTIYF; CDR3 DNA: TGTGCCAGCAGCCGAGGGGAGACCGCTGGAAACACCATATATTTT
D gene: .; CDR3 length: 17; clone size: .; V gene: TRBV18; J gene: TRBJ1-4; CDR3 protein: CASSPPTSVVANEKLFF; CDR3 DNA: TGTGCCAGCTCACCACCGACCTCCGTGGTGGCTAATGAAAAACTGTTTTTT
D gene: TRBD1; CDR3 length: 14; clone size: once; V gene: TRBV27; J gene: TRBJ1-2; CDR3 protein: CASSFRQGNYGYTF; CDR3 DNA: TGTGCCAGCAGTTTCCGACAGGGTAACTATGGCTACACCTTC
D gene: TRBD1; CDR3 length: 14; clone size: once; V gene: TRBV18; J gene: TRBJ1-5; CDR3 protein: CASSFDREDQPQHF; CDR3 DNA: TGTGCCAGCTCATTCGACAGGGAGGATCAGCCCCAGCATTTT
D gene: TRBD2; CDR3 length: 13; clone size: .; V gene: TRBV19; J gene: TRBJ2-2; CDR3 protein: CASTDGGAGELFF; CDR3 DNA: TGTGCCAGTACGGATGGGGGGGCCGGGGAGCTGTTTTTT
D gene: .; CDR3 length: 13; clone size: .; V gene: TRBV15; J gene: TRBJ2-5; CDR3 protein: CATSDGTLETQYF; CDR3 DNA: TGTGCCACCAGCGATGGGACTTTGGAGACCCAGTACTTC
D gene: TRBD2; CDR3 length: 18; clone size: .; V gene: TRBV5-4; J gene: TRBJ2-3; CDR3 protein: CASSPRGAGGPITDTQYF; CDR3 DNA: TGTGCCAGCAGCCCCCGTGGGGCGGGAGGGCCTATCACAGATACGCAGTATTTT
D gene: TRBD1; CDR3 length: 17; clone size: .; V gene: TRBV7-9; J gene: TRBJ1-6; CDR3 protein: CASSSTHRTGYNSPLHF; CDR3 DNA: TGTGCCAGCAGCTCCACCCATAGGACAGGGTATAATTCACCCCTCCACTTT
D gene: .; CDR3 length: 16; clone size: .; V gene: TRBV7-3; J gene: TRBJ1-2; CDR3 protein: CASSLIAGQGSGGYTF; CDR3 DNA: TGTGCCAGCAGCTTAATCGCAGGGCAGGGGTCTGGTGGCTACACCTTC
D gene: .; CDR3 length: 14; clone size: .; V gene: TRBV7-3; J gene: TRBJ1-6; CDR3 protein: CASSDTGSGSPLHF; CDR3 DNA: TGTGCCAGCAGCGACACTGGCTCCGGTTCACCCCTCCACTTT
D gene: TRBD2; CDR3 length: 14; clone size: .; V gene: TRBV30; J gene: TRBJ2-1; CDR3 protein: CAWSDGRWNNEQFF; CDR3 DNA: TGTGCCTGGTCGGACGGGAGGTGGAACAATGAGCAGTTCTTC
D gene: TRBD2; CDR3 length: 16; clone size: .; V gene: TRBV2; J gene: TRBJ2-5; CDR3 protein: CASSEFRGGIQETQYF; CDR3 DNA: TGTGCCAGCAGTGAATTTCGGGGAGGGATCCAAGAGACCCAGTACTTC
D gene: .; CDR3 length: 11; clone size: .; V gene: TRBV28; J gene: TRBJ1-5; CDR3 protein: CATGGNQPQHF; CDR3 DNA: TGTGCAACCGGGGGGAATCAGCCCCAGCATTTT
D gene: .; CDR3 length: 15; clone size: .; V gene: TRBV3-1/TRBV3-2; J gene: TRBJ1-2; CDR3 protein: CASSPDTQGLAGYTF; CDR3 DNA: TGTGCCAGCAGCCCAGACACGCAGGGGTTAGCTGGCTACACCTTC
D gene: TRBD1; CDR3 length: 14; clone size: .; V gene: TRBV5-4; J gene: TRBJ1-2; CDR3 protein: CASSLKGTDYGYTF; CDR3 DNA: TGTGCCAGCAGCTTGAAGGGGACAGACTATGGCTACACCTTC
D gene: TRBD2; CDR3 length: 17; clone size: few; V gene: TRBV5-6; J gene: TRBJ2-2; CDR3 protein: CASSLALAGGATGELFF; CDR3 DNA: TGTGCCAGCAGCTTGGCGCTAGCGGGAGGGGCCACCGGGGAGCTGTTTTTT
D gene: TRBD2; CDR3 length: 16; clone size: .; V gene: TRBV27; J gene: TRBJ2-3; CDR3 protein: CASSLTSGRITDTQYF; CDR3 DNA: TGTGCCAGCAGTTTAACTAGCGGGAGGATCACAGATACGCAGTATTTT
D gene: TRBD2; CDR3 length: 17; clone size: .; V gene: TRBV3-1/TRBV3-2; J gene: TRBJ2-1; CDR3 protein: CASSLRLAGGRGDEQFF; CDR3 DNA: TGTGCCAGCAGCCTGAGACTAGCGGGAGGGCGGGGGGATGAGCAGTTCTTC
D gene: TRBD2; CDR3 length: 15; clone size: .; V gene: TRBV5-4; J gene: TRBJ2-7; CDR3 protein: CASSPGLAGALEQYF; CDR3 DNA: TGTGCCAGCAGCCCGGGACTAGCGGGAGCCCTCGAGCAGTACTTC
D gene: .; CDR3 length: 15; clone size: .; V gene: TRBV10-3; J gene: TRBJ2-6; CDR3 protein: CAISALGSGANVLTF; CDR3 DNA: TGTGCCATCAGTGCTTTGGGGTCTGGGGCCAACGTCCTGACTTTC
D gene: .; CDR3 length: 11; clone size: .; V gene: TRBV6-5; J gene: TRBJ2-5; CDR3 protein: CASSWGETQYF; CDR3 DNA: TGTGCCAGCAGTTGGGGGGAGACCCAGTACTTC
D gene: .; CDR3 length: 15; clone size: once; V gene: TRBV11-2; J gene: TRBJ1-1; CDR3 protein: CASSSSPGTNTEAFF; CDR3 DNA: TGTGCCAGCAGCTCGTCCCCTGGCACGAACACTGAAGCTTTCTTT
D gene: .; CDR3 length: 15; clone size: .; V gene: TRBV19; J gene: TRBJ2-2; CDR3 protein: CASRLSPANTGELFF; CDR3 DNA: TGTGCCAGCCGCCTATCCCCCGCGAACACCGGGGAGCTGTTTTTT
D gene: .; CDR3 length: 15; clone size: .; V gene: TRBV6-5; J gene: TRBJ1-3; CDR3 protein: CASRLPGHSGNTIYF; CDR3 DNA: TGTGCCAGCAGGCTGCCGGGGCATAGTGGAAACACCATATATTTT
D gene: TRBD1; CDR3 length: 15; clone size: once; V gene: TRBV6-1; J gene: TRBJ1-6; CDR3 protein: CASSEGTGNNSPLHF; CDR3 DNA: TGTGCCAGCAGTGAAGGGACAGGAAACAATTCACCCCTCCACTTT
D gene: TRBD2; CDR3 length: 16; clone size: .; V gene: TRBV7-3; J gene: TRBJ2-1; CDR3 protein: CASSARTSGRVNEQFF; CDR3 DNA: TGTGCCAGCAGCGCGAGGACTAGCGGGAGGGTTAATGAGCAGTTCTTC
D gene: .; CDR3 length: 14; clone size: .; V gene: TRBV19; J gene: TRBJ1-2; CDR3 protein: CASSSTGRVYGYTF; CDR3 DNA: TGTGCCAGTAGTAGCACAGGGCGGGTTTATGGCTACACCTTC
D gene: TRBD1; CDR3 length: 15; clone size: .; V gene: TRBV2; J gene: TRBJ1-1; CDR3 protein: CASSEQGEFSGEAFF; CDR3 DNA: TGTGCCAGCAGTGAACAGGGGGAATTCAGTGGTGAAGCTTTCTTT
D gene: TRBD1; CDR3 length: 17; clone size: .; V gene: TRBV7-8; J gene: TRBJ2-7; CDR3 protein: CASSLAHTGDRAREQYF; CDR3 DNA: TGTGCCAGCAGCTTAGCGCATACGGGGGACAGGGCTCGCGAGCAGTACTTC
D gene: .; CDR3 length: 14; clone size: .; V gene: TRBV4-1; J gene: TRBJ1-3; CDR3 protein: CASSQLGSGNTIYF; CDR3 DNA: TGCGCCAGCAGCCAACTCGGGTCTGGAAACACCATATATTTT
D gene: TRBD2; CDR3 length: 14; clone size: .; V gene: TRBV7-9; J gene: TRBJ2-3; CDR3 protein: CASSSGLAGEVQYF; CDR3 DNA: TGTGCCAGCAGCTCCGGTCTAGCGGGAGAGGTGCAGTATTTT
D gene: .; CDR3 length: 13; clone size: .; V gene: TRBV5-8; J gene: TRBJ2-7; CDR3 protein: CASSTPRSYEQYF; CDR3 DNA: TGTGCCAGCAGTACACCTAGGTCCTACGAGCAGTACTTC
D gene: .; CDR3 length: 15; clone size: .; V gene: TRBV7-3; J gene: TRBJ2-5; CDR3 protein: CASSLSQGSYETQYF; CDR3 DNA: TGTGCCAGCAGCTTATCGCAGGGTAGCTATGAGACCCAGTACTTC